The rows below give T cell receptor beta chains drawn from one sample of a study of cytomegalovirus exposure and HLA in healthy donors. Repertoires were generated with immunoSEQ multiplex PCR, while TCRdb's copy carries only in-frame clones and drops some. The sample contains about 110,000 clones, roughly 80% of which appear only once. Sequencing used PBMCs. The source is a female donor in good health and CMV-seropositive. Each CDR3 is given with its conserved first and last residue. Each record gives: CDR3 DNA, CDR3 protein, V gene, clone size, J gene, D gene. A D gene is named only where the DNA matches it firmly. Some rows have no size entry. The others give once, few or many, or a class for an expanded clone.

TGTGCCAGCAGCTCCGACCGCAGGGTACAGTACTTC,CASSSDRRVQYF,TRBV11-2,NA,TRBJ2-7,NA
TGTGCCAGCAGCAACCGGGACAGGGCTCGCAATCAGCCCCAGCATTTT,CASSNRDRARNQPQHF,TRBV2,NA,TRBJ1-5,TRBD1
TGTGCCAGCAGTTCACAGGGACTAGCTGGGACCGGGGAGCTGTTTTTT,CASSSQGLAGTGELFF,TRBV28,once,TRBJ2-2,TRBD2
TGCGCCAGCAGCTTGGTCTTACAGAGGGCCACAGATACGCAGTATTTT,CASSLVLQRATDTQYF,TRBV5-1,NA,TRBJ2-3,NA
TGTGCCAGCAGCATAGCGGGAGGGGATTACGAGCAGTACTTC,CASSIAGGDYEQYF,TRBV28,NA,TRBJ2-7,TRBD2
TGTGCCAGCAGTGAACAGTTAGCAGATACGCAGTATTTT,CASSEQLADTQYF,TRBV6-4,NA,TRBJ2-3,NA
TGTGCCAGCAGCCCCAGCGGCGGAGAGACCCAGTACTTC,CASSPSGGETQYF,TRBV9,few,TRBJ2-5,NA
TGCAGCGTTGCGCGGATTCCTGAAGCTTTCTTT,CSVARIPEAFF,TRBV29-1,NA,TRBJ1-1,NA
TGTGCCAGTAAATCCCTTGGACTAGCGGTAGGGCACGAGCAGTACTTC,CASKSLGLAVGHEQYF,TRBV19,NA,TRBJ2-7,TRBD2
TGTGCCAGCAGCTTAGGGCTGGAGGCTAGCGGAGATACGCAGTATTTT,CASSLGLEASGDTQYF,TRBV7-9,few,TRBJ2-3,TRBD2
TGTGCCATCAGTGAAAAAAGCGGGGGGAGACAAGAGACCCAGTACTTC,CAISEKSGGRQETQYF,TRBV10-3,NA,TRBJ2-5,TRBD2
TGTGCCAGCAGACTAGCGGACTCCTACGAGCAGTACTTC,CASRLADSYEQYF,TRBV5-4,NA,TRBJ2-7,TRBD2
TGTGCCAGCAGCTCGCCGGACAGGTCCGGCTACGAGCAGTACTTC,CASSSPDRSGYEQYF,TRBV5-8,NA,TRBJ2-7,TRBD1
TGTGCCAGCCTAGCGGGGGGGTTGACAGATACGCAGTATTTT,CASLAGGLTDTQYF,TRBV6-1,NA,TRBJ2-3,TRBD2
TGTGCCAGCAGTTTTGGCAGTCCCACAGATACGCAGTATTTT,CASSFGSPTDTQYF,TRBV27,NA,TRBJ2-3,NA
TGTGCCAGCAGTCGGACGGGAGCGTGGGGCTACACCTTC,CASSRTGAWGYTF,TRBV6-5,few,TRBJ1-2,NA
TGTGCCAGCAGTCCCAGCGGGAGCTCCTACGAGCAGTACTTC,CASSPSGSSYEQYF,TRBV6-1,NA,TRBJ2-7,TRBD2
TGTGCCAGCTCATCACCGATACTAGCATCCGCCGGGGAGCTGTTTTTT,CASSSPILASAGELFF,TRBV18,NA,TRBJ2-2,NA
TGTGCCTCATCTATTAGGAGGGAGGTCTTGAGAGGCTACACCTTC,CASSIRREVLRGYTF,TRBV30,once,TRBJ1-2,NA
TGTGCCAGCAGCTTCAATTTCGGACAGGGCCACGAGCAGTACTTC,CASSFNFGQGHEQYF,TRBV7-9,once,TRBJ2-7,TRBD1
TGTGCCAGCAGCCCGACCCCGGGTCGGTACGAGCAGTACTTC,CASSPTPGRYEQYF,TRBV11-2,NA,TRBJ2-7,NA
TGTGCCAGCTCACCACTAGGGACTAGCAATGAGCAGTTCTTC,CASSPLGTSNEQFF,TRBV18,NA,TRBJ2-1,TRBD2
TGCGCCAGCAGCCAAGATCTGGGGGACAGCTCTCATCAGCCCCAGCATTTT,CASSQDLGDSSHQPQHF,TRBV4-1,few,TRBJ1-5,TRBD1
TGTGCCTGGAGTGTCGGGAATGAAAAACTGTTTTTT,CAWSVGNEKLFF,TRBV30,few,TRBJ1-4,NA
TGCGCCAGCACCATGGGACAGCATCAACCCTACGAGCAGTACTTC,CASTMGQHQPYEQYF,TRBV4-1,few,TRBJ2-7,TRBD1
TGTGCCAGCAGCCTTAACTCTGGAAACACCATATATTTT,CASSLNSGNTIYF,TRBV28,NA,TRBJ1-3,NA
TGCGCCAGCAGGGACGAGGGAGCTTTAAGCTTT,CASRDEGALSF,TRBV23-1,NA,TRBJ1-1,NA
TGTGCCAGCACCCGGAGGGGGGGGGAAGTGGGATCTAACTATGGCTACACCTTC,CASTRRGGEVGSNYGYTF,TRBV7-2,NA,TRBJ1-2,NA
TGTGCCAGTAGTAGTTACGGGAACACTGAAGCTTTCTTT,CASSSYGNTEAFF,TRBV19,NA,TRBJ1-1,NA
TGTGCCAGCAGCTTAGCTCAGGCGGGAGCAGATACGCAGTATTTT,CASSLAQAGADTQYF,TRBV7-9,NA,TRBJ2-3,TRBD2
TGTGCCAGCAGCTTAAGACAGGGGGCCGGCACAGATACGCAGTATTTT,CASSLRQGAGTDTQYF,TRBV7-8,NA,TRBJ2-3,TRBD1
TGTGCCAGCAGCTTGGCCCCAGGGGCCCCCTACGAGCAGTACTTC,CASSLAPGAPYEQYF,TRBV5-5,NA,TRBJ2-7,NA
TGCGCCAGCAGCTTGGTTCTAGCGGGAGCTTCGACTATCAACTACGAGCAGTACTTC,CASSLVLAGASTINYEQYF,TRBV5-1,NA,TRBJ2-7,TRBD2
TGTGCCAGCAGTTCCGTTGGGGGCACATACACAGATACGCAGTATTTT,CASSSVGGTYTDTQYF,TRBV27,NA,TRBJ2-3,NA
TGTGCCAGCAGCGTAGCGGCGGGGAACACTGAAGCTTTCTTT,CASSVAAGNTEAFF,TRBV9,NA,TRBJ1-1,NA
TGTGCCAGCAGTTTCAGCGACAGGGGGCCGTTTAGCACCGGGGAGCTGTTTTTT,CASSFSDRGPFSTGELFF,TRBV27,NA,TRBJ2-2,TRBD1
TGTGCCAGCTCACCACGAAATGACAGGGTGACGCAGTATTTT,CASSPRNDRVTQYF,TRBV18,NA,TRBJ2-3,TRBD1
TGCAGCGTTGAGGCCAGGGGGACATCGAACACTGAAGCTTTCTTT,CSVEARGTSNTEAFF,TRBV29-1,once,TRBJ1-1,TRBD1
TGCGCCAGCAGCCAAGAGAGTACAGGGGGCTACGAGCAGTACTTC,CASSQESTGGYEQYF,TRBV4-1,NA,TRBJ2-7,TRBD1
TGTGCCACCAGCAGAGGCCTTAGCGGGAGGGGAGTGGATACGCAGTATTTT,CATSRGLSGRGVDTQYF,TRBV15,NA,TRBJ2-3,TRBD2
TGTGCCAGCAGTGGTTTGGGGGGAATAGAACTTCAGCCCCAGCATTTT,CASSGLGGIELQPQHF,TRBV6-1,few,TRBJ1-5,NA
TGTGCCAGCACCCCCGGGGGACAGGGGGGTTCCTACGAGCAGTACTTC,CASTPGGQGGSYEQYF,TRBV28,few,TRBJ2-7,TRBD1
TGTGCCAGCAGCTTAGACGGGACAAAAGTCTACGAGCAGTACTTC,CASSLDGTKVYEQYF,TRBV7-8,NA,TRBJ2-7,NA
TGTGCCAGCAGGGACTCACCGTACGAGCAGTACTTC,CASRDSPYEQYF,TRBV28,NA,TRBJ2-7,NA
TGTGCCAGTAGTATAGGGCCGTTCAATCAGCCCCAGCATTTT,CASSIGPFNQPQHF,TRBV19,once,TRBJ1-5,NA
TGTGCCAGCAGTTTGTTCTCGACAGGGGGGTTCGGCTATGGCTACACCTTC,CASSLFSTGGFGYGYTF,TRBV28,NA,TRBJ1-2,TRBD1
TGTGCCAGCAGTGCCCACTACAGGGGGCGAGATAACTATGGCTACACCTTC,CASSAHYRGRDNYGYTF,TRBV28,NA,TRBJ1-2,TRBD1
TGTGCCAGCAGCTTATTAACAGGGATATTATCTGGGGCCAACGTCCTGACTTTC,CASSLLTGILSGANVLTF,TRBV7-2,NA,TRBJ2-6,NA
TGTGCCAGCAAAACGACAGGGGGTGCCTACGAGCAGTACTTC,CASKTTGGAYEQYF,TRBV6-1,NA,TRBJ2-7,TRBD1